The next 14 T cell receptor beta chains were all read from a single sample in a study of blood T cell repertoires in COVID-19 (dated by TCRdb to about 2020). The library was built by means of the immunoSEQ multiplex PCR assay. The immuneACCESS repertoire file appears here via TCRdb, limited to in-frame rearrangements. These files lack a portion of the clones; in checked studies, under half of the deficit traces to unresolved V genes, and the cause of the others is not known. A total of about 74,000 clones appear in this sample, under 95% of them only once. The biggest ten clones account for 4.5% to 6% of the sample. The source material was peripheral blood. The receptors stem from a woman in her sixties or seventies with active COVID-19.

The V call is TRBV12-3 or TRBV12-4, the J call TRBJ2-1; TRBD2 is a possible D gene (6 bases). V dropped 0 bases and J dropped 8 bases, with 8 bases sitting between them. This CDR3 spans 13 amino acids. CDR3 coding DNA: TGTGCCAGCAGTTTAGCGCCTAGCGATGAGCAGTTCTTC. This encodes CASSLAPSDEQFF.

This chain links TRBV19 with TRBJ2-2; 9 bases are shared with TRBD1. CDR3 length: 15 amino acids. Trimming removed 5 bases from V and 4 bases from J; junction bases left unmatched: 5. Germline V CDR1 and CDR2: LNHDA, SQIVND (reference sequence). The DNA for the CDR3 is TGTGCCAGTAGTCCGAGGACAGGGGCCACCGGGGAGCTGTTTTTT. Its protein is CASSPRTGATGELFF.

This chain links TRBV7-9 with TRBJ2-2; maybe TRBD1 (6 bases). Germline CDR1 and CDR2: SEHNR and FQNEAQ (reference sequence). Between the trimmed V and J ends, which lost 2 bases and 1 base, there was a span of 14 bases. This CDR3 has 17 residues. In DNA, the CDR3 is TGTGCCAGCAGCTTACCAGCGCGGACAGAGAACACCGGGGAGCTGTTTTTT. This codes for CASSLPARTENTGELFF.

The genes are TRBV6-5 and TRBJ1-2; the match to TRBD1 covers 11 bases. The CDR3 length is 15 residues. From germline, CDR1 is MNHEY and CDR2 SVGAGI. V gave up 8 bases and J gave up 7 bases; unmatched junction bases: 12. In nucleotides, the CDR3 is TGTGCCAGCGAACGAGGGGGACAGGGGGGTCCTGGCTACACCTTC. It encodes CASERGGQGGPGYTF.

The chain recombines TRBV21-1 with TRBJ2-3; the DNA was not used to check the table's D call, TRBD2. TRBV21-1 is a pseudogene. CDR3 length: 15 residues. CDR3: CASSNSSGSTDTQYF. The DNA of the CDR3 is TGTGCCAGCAGCAATTCTAGCGGGAGCACAGATACGCAGTATTTT.

The chain uses TRBV7-8 and TRBJ1-5, with a possible D match to TRBD1 (6 bases). This CDR3 is built from 14 residues. V dropped 1 base and J dropped 4 bases, with 8 bases sitting between them. In germline, CDR1 is SGHVS, CDR2 FQNEAQ. The CDR3 region is CASSLVRGNQPQHF. In nucleotides, the CDR3 is TGTGCCAGCAGCTTAGTCAGGGGTAATCAGCCCCAGCATTTT.

This clone was found once. This rearrangement joins TRBV5-6 to TRBJ2-5, with 8 positions matching TRBD2. V shed 6 bases and J 2 bases; nucleotides not matched to a gene: 15. Looked up from germline, CDR1 is SGHDT and CDR2 is YYEEEE. This CDR3 spans 17 amino acids. In DNA form, the CDR3 reads TGTGCCAGCAAGTTTCTGGGCGGGAGGACCCATCAAGAGACCCAGTACTTC. This encodes CASKFLGGRTHQETQYF.

This chain links TRBV19 with TRBJ2-1; 8 nucleotides match TRBD2. Trimming cost V 3 bases and J 9 bases; bases outside gene matches: 10. Germline V gives CDR1 LNHDA, CDR2 SQIVND (reference sequence). The CDR3 extends over 15 amino acids. This CDR3 is CASSIVIAGGSEQFF. In DNA form, the CDR3 reads TGTGCCAGTAGTATTGTGATCGCGGGGGGAAGTGAGCAGTTCTTC.

V gene TRBV10-1 combines with J gene TRBJ1-2; 9 bases fit TRBD1. CDR1 and CDR2 from the germline V gene are WNHNN and SYGVQD (reference sequence). The CDR3 runs 13 residues. Losses at the gene ends were 5 bases for V and 7 bases for J; bases not matched to a gene: 5. The CDR3 sequence is CASSRTGAIGYTF. The DNA of the CDR3 is TGCGCCAGCAGTAGGACAGGGGCGATTGGCTACACCTTC.

This clone was picked up one time. V and J are TRBV7-2 and TRBJ1-6, with TRBD1 as a possible D gene (5 bases). V was clipped by 3 bases and J by 4 bases, with 10 bases between them. This CDR3 has 15 amino acids. Germline-derived CDR1 and CDR2 are SGHTA and FQGNSA. The CDR3 DNA follows: TGTGCCAGCAGCTTGCAGGGAGGATATAATTCACCCCTCCACTTT. Its translation: CASSLQGGYNSPLHF. The complete variable domain, with remaining parts taken from reference TRBV7-2 and TRBJ1-6, reads GAGVSQSPSNKVTEKGKDVELRCDPISGHTALYWYRQSLGQGLEFLIYFQGNSAPDKSGLPSDRFSAERTGGSVSTLTIQRTQQEDSAVYLCASSLQGGYNSPLHFGNGTRLTVT.

The gene calls are TRBV5-1 and TRBJ1-1; 8 bases match TRBD1. This CDR3 spans 15 amino acids. Per germline, CDR1 SGHRS and CDR2 YFSETQ. V lost 0 bases, J lost 4 bases, and 5 bases stayed unmatched. The CDR3 spells CASSLGGTGSTEAFF. In nucleotides, the CDR3 is TGCGCCAGCAGCTTGGGTGGGACAGGTAGCACTGAAGCTTTCTTT.

CDR3 sequence (DNA): TGTGCCAGCAGTTTGCGACTAGCTCCGCTTTACAATGAGCAGTTCTTC. This gives the protein CASSLRLAPLYNEQFF. The chain recombines TRBV28 with TRBJ2-1; 7 positions agree with TRBD2. V was pared by 3 bases and J by 4 bases, with 9 bases of the junction left unmatched. CDR3 length equals 16 residues. Germline V gene sequence: CDR1 MDHEN, CDR2 SYDVKM.

The chain carries TRBV28 and TRBJ2-7; possible D gene TRBD2, 7 bases. Germline lookup yields CDR1 MDHEN and CDR2 SYDVKM. The V and J ends lost 10 bases and 2 bases respectively, with 18 bases between them. The CDR3 extends over 14 amino acids. Written as DNA, the CDR3 is TGTGCCACCCTACGGGGGGCGGGCCCCTACGAGCAGTACTTC. Translating it yields CATLRGAGPYEQYF.

This chain joins TRBV7-6 and TRBJ2-1; the D gene is possibly TRBD1 (6 bases). Germline CDR1 is SGHVS and CDR2 is FNYEAQ. There are 15 residues in the CDR3. Deletions cut 4 bases from V and 0 bases from J, with 10 bases between. CDR3 sequence: CASSYDRSSYNEQFF. The CDR3 nucleotides are TGTGCCAGCAGCTATGACAGGAGCTCCTACAATGAGCAGTTCTTC.